These 20 T cell receptor beta chains share one sample of origin, sequenced in a study of post-analysis software for immune sequencing data. Whole-study findings and limits: Relative to controls, patients had five TRBV segments at higher frequency, with TRBV5-6, TRBV5-1 and TRBV20-1 among these.

The antigens for these receptors are not known. Sequencing libraries made from TCR beta cDNA carried unique molecular identifiers. TCRdb redid the calling of the PCR reads with MiXCR, one entry per CDR3 protein. This table holds fewer than 850,000 distinct CDR3 sequences, roughly 27% found once. Sequenced sample: blood. These receptors were collected from a girl aged 10-17 years with multiple sclerosis.

The gene calls are TRBV18 and TRBJ2-4; no firm D call. V was pared by 6 bases and J by 13 bases, with 13 bases between. The germline V gene has CDR1 KGHSH and CDR2 LQKENI. The CDR3 covers 11 residues. The DNA for the CDR3 is TGTGCCAGCTCCCCTAACAACGGGCAGTACTTC. This sequence encodes CASSPNNGQYF.

This clonotype appeared a few times. The chain uses TRBV9 and TRBJ2-7, with D possibly TRBD1 on 7 matching bases. This CDR3 comprises 15 residues. CDR1 and CDR2 from the germline V gene are SGDLS and YYNGEE. The germline V and J ends were trimmed by 4 bases and 2 bases, with 16 bases remaining between them. CDR3 protein: CASSPRGTETYEQYF. The CDR3 DNA is TGTGCCAGCAGCCCCCGGGGGACAGAGACCTACGAGCAGTACTTC. The variable domain in full, with the rest retrieved from reference TRBV9 and TRBJ2-7, is DSGVTQTPKHLITATGQRVTLRCSPRSGDLSVYWYQQSLDQGLQFLIQYYNGEERAKGNILERFSAQQFPDLHSELNLSSLELGDSALYFCASSPRGTETYEQYFGPGTRLTVT.

This clonotype was counted between two and nine times. The CDR3 spells CASSLEPGGGYTF. CDR3 DNA sequence: TGCGCCAGCAGCTTGGAGCCCGGCGGGGGCTACACCTTC. The chain has TRBV5-1 and TRBJ1-2; D uncertain. Germline V lookup: CDR1 SGHRS, CDR2 YFSETQ. CDR3 size: 13 residues. V was cut by 0 bases and J by 8 bases, with 11 bases left in between.

J is TRBJ1-2 and V is TRBV28, with 7 nucleotides matching TRBD1. This CDR3 has 16 residues. Germline CDR1 MDHEN, CDR2 SYDVKM. With V trimmed by 3 bases and J by 4 bases, 11 bases remained unmatched. The CDR3 reads CASSFAPTGRVYGYTF. DNA for the CDR3: TGTGCCAGCAGTTTTGCCCCGACAGGGCGAGTCTATGGCTACACCTTC.

J is TRBJ1-3 and V is TRBV6-6, with D possibly being TRBD1 (5 bases). Germline CDR1 MNHNY, CDR2 SVGAGI (reference sequence). The CDR3 is 15 amino acids. V was cut by 11 bases and J by 4 bases, with 21 bases left in between. CDR3 sequence: CAAGRRGSQGNTIYF. Written as DNA, the CDR3 is TGTGCCGCGGGAAGGAGGGGCTCTCAGGGAAACACCATATATTTT.

This clonotype was seen a handful of times. The chain has TRBV29-1 and TRBJ1-2; no clear D. V lost 4 bases and J 4 bases, leaving 19 bases between the germline ends. Germline V CDR1 and CDR2: SQVTM, ANQGSEA. This CDR3 spans 15 amino acids. The CDR3 region has the DNA TGCAGCGTTGCCCACTCGACACGGATCCTCTATGGCTACACCTTC. Protein sequence: CSVAHSTRILYGYTF.

J is TRBJ2-1 and V is TRBV20-1; 7 bases are shared with TRBD2. The DNA end favors TRBJ2-7, so the J call may be wrong. Germline V gene lookup returns CDR1 DFQATT and CDR2 SNEGSKA (reference sequence). This CDR3 is built from 13 residues. CDR3 region: CSEGRGTYNEQYF. The CDR3, as DNA: TGCAGTGAAGGGCGGGGGACCTACAATGAGCAGTACTTC.

The chain combines TRBV3-1 with TRBJ1-1; perhaps TRBD1 as D (5 bases). This CDR3 spans 14 amino acids. Germline V CDR1 and CDR2: LGHDT, YNNKEL (reference sequence). The V gene lost 4 bases and the J gene lost 1 base, with 10 bases spanning the gap. The CDR3 here is CASSPPGTNTEAFF. The CDR3 DNA reads as TGTGCCAGCAGCCCCCCAGGGACGAACACTGAAGCTTTCTTT.

V is TRBV7-9 and J is TRBJ2-1; TRBD1 or TRBD2 may be the D gene (5 bases each). The V end was cut by 4 bases, the J end by 12 bases, with 10 bases between. The CDR3 has 11 amino acids. From germline, CDR1 is SEHNR and CDR2 FQNEAQ (reference sequence). The DNA for the CDR3 is TGTGCCAGCAGCTATGGGGACGGGCAGTTCTTC. It translates to CASSYGDGQFF.

CDR3 protein: CASSSPKEGQETQYF. The CDR3 DNA sequence: TGTGCCAGCAGTTCTCCGAAGGAGGGCCAAGAGACCCAGTACTTC. The J gene is TRBJ2-5, the V gene TRBV28, with a tentative D call TRBD2 (6 bases). Germline loops: CDR1 MDHEN, CDR2 SYDVKM. The CDR3 runs 15 residues. V dropped 4 bases and J dropped 1 base, with 13 bases sitting between them.

There are a few counts of this clonotype. The CDR3 loop is CASSLAGGRGHQYF. The CDR3 nucleotides read TGTGCCAGCAGCTTAGCTGGGGGCAGGGGGCATCAGTACTTC. The V call is TRBV7-2, the J call TRBJ2-5; the match to TRBD1 covers 8 bases. The CDR3 is 14 residues long. In germline, CDR1 is SGHTA, CDR2 FQGNSA. V was clipped by 0 bases and J by 11 bases; unmatched bases: 8. Together with reference TRBV7-2 and TRBJ2-5, the CDR3 gives the full variable domain: GAGVSQSPSNKVTEKGKDVELRCDPISGHTALYWYRQSLGQGLEFLIYFQGNSAPDKSGLPSDRFSAERTGGSVSTLTIQRTQQEDSAVYLCASSLAGGRGHQYFGPGTRLLVL.

Turning to this clonotype: One end of the junction does not line up with germline, which may come from a read error. J is TRBJ2-7 and V is TRBV10-2; a possible D gene is TRBD1 (6 bases). Germline V gene sequence: CDR1 WSHSY, CDR2 SAAADI. The CDR3 has 11 residues. This chain's CDR3 is CASRDSAIQYF. The DNA for the CDR3 is TGCGCCAGCAGGGACAGCGCAATCCAGTACTTT.

This chain links TRBV2 with TRBJ2-7; TRBD1 matches 9 bases. CDR3 length: 12 residues. J lost 5 bases, V lost 6 bases, and 2 bases had no gene match. Germline-derived CDR1 and CDR2 are SNHLY and FYNNEI. The CDR3 nucleotides are TGTGCCAGCAGGGGGGACAGGGACGAGCAGTACTTC. Its translation: CASRGDRDEQYF.

This clonotype was counted between two and nine times. This sequence joins TRBV7-2 and TRBJ2-1; 10 bases are shared with TRBD2. Per germline, CDR1 SGHTA and CDR2 FQGNSA. The CDR3 is 15 residues long. J lost 6 bases, V lost 5 bases, and 7 bases had no gene match. The CDR3 DNA is TGTGCCAGCAGCCTGAGCGGGAGGGTTTCCAATGAGCAGTTCTTC. Its protein product is CASSLSGRVSNEQFF. The whole variable domain, filled in from reference TRBV7-2 and TRBJ2-1, reads GAGVSQSPSNKVTEKGKDVELRCDPISGHTALYWYRQSLGQGLEFLIYFQGNSAPDKSGLPSDRFSAERTGGSVSTLTIQRTQQEDSAVYLCASSLSGRVSNEQFFGPGTRLTVL.

The chain couples TRBV7-9 to TRBJ2-1, with 9 bases that match TRBD2. This CDR3 spans 17 amino acids. Germline CDR1 SEHNR, CDR2 FQNEAQ (reference sequence). The V segment lost 7 bases and the J segment 4 bases; nucleotides outside the gene matches: 14. The CDR3: CASKPPASGTGYNEQFF. Written as DNA, the CDR3 is TGTGCCAGCAAGCCCCCGGCTAGCGGGACGGGATACAATGAGCAGTTCTTC.

This clonotype showed up just once. The chain joins TRBV10-3 to TRBJ2-3; 8 positions match TRBD2. The CDR3 totals 16 residues. CDR1 and CDR2 from the germline V gene are ENHRY and SYGVKD. The trim removed 1 base at V and 4 bases at J, leaving 7 bases unmatched. The CDR3 sequence: CAISEFSSGDADTQYF. CDR3 nucleotide sequence: TGTGCCATCAGTGAGTTTAGTAGCGGGGACGCAGATACGCAGTATTTT.

The chain combines TRBV24-1 with TRBJ1-2; D gene ambiguous. The CDR3 totals 14 residues. Trimming removed 2 bases from V and 5 bases from J, with 11 bases in between. Germline V lookup: CDR1 KGHDR, CDR2 SFDVKD. The CDR3 spells CATSDSAEPYGYTF. The CDR3 DNA follows: TGTGCCACCAGTGATTCTGCAGAGCCTTATGGCTACACCTTC.

Details on this clonotype: Germline is not matched at one junction end, which may reflect a read error. The gene calls are TRBV5-1 and TRBJ2-3, with D possibly being TRBD1 or TRBD2 (6 bases each). CDR1 SGHRS and CDR2 YFSETQ come from the germline V gene. The CDR3 runs to 13 residues. The CDR3 nucleotides are TGCGCCGGCAGCTTGGGGGGCAGGAATACGCAGTATTTT. It translates to CAGSLGGRNTQYF.

The rearrangement links TRBV20-1 to TRBJ2-7; D perhaps matches TRBD1 (5 bases). Trimming took off 0 bases at V and 5 bases at J, with 14 bases between the two ends. CDR1 DFQATT and CDR2 SNEGSKA come from the germline V gene (reference sequence). The CDR3 totals 14 residues. The CDR3 sequence is CSARDSGIVNEQYF. CDR3 in DNA: TGCAGTGCTAGAGACTCAGGGATCGTGAACGAGCAGTACTTC.

The V gene is TRBV6-5, the J gene TRBJ2-7; D assignment may be TRBD1 or TRBD2 (6 bases each). Trimming left V 6 bases short and J 4 bases short, with 13 bases between. CDR1 is MNHEY and CDR2 is SVGAGI in the germline V gene. The CDR3 totals 13 residues. Here the CDR3 DNA reads TGTGCCAGCAGACAGGGAGGAGTATACGAGCAGTACTTC. It is translated as CASRQGGVYEQYF.